A single sample gave rise to the 24 T cell receptor beta chains below, sequenced in a study of blood T cell repertoires in COVID-19. Produced via immunoSEQ multiplex PCR; TCRdb's table is partial and in-frame only. The table includes some 190,000 clones, about 85% detected once. Source material: peripheral blood. The receptors were sampled from a woman aged 80 or over with acute or convalescent COVID-19.

The chain joins TRBV5-1 to TRBJ1-5, with unresolved D. V dropped 0 bases and J dropped 7 bases, with 11 bases sitting between them. The CDR3 length is 14 residues. Germline V gene lookup returns CDR1 SGHRS and CDR2 YFSETQ. Here the CDR3 DNA reads TGCGCCAGCAGCTTGGGTCAGGCCCACCAGCCCCAGCATTTT. Protein product: CASSLGQAHQPQHF.

The J gene is TRBJ2-5, the V gene TRBV28; D might be TRBD2 (6 bases). V lost 6 bases and J lost 5, with 19 bases in between. This CDR3 region has 15 residues. CDR1 and CDR2 (germline): MDHEN, SYDVKM. In DNA form, the CDR3 reads TGTGCCAGCAGCCCCGGGACGCGGAGCGGGGAGACCCAGTACTTC. It codes for CASSPGTRSGETQYF.

The genes are TRBV4-2 and TRBJ1-5; a weak D match, TRBD1 (5 bases). Trimming cost V 0 bases and J 9 bases, with 18 bases left between them. CDR1 is LGHNA and CDR2 is YNFKEQ in the germline V gene. This CDR3 region has 16 residues. The CDR3 region is CASSQEWGVKVGPQHF. CDR3 nucleotide sequence: TGTGCCAGCAGCCAAGAGTGGGGGGTTAAGGTTGGGCCCCAGCATTTT.

The gene calls are TRBV2 and TRBJ1-1; possible D gene TRBD1, 5 bases. The CDR3 covers 15 residues. CDR1 is SNHLY and CDR2 is FYNNEI in the germline V gene. The V and J ends lost 4 bases and 1 base respectively, with 13 bases between them. The chain's CDR3 is CASSAFGQGNTEAFF. The CDR3 coding sequence is TGTGCCAGCAGTGCCTTCGGTCAGGGGAACACTGAAGCTTTCTTT.

The chain carries TRBV10-3 and TRBJ2-3, with 7 positions matching TRBD1. Germline CDR1 reads ENHRY; CDR2 reads SYGVKD. This CDR3 has 15 residues. Unmatched junction bases numbered 9, after V lost 6 bases and J lost 3 bases. CDR3 nucleotides: TGTGCCATCAGATATGGACAGGAAGGGACAGATACGCAGTATTTT. Residues: CAIRYGQEGTDTQYF.

The genes are TRBV6-4 and TRBJ1-3, with 9 bases that match TRBD1. Unmatched junction bases numbered 10, after V lost 0 bases and J lost 4 bases. The CDR3 totals 18 residues. Per the germline V gene, CDR1 is MRHNA and CDR2 is SNTAGT. The CDR3 DNA follows: TGTGCCAGCAGTGACTCGACAGGGGGGGGATTAGAAGGAAACACCATATATTTT. Translating it yields CASSDSTGGGLEGNTIYF.

The chain joins TRBV18 to TRBJ2-7, with a possible D match to TRBD2 (5 bases). The germline V gene encodes CDR1 KGHSH and CDR2 LQKENI. Trimming shortened V by 6 bases and J by 4 bases, and 10 bases separated the two germline ends. This CDR3 spans 12 amino acids. Here the CDR3 reads CASSRGFYEQYF. CDR3 coding DNA: TGTGCCAGCTCGCGCGGGTTTTACGAGCAGTACTTC.

This clone was detected once. The V call is TRBV7-3, the J call TRBJ1-1, with 7 bases lining up with TRBD1. The length of the CDR3 is 17 residues. Trimming cost V 5 bases and J 4 bases; bases outside gene matches: 16. Germline V lookup: CDR1 SGHTA, CDR2 FQGTGA. The CDR3, as DNA: TGTGCCAGCAGCCACGTTGCGGCGCAGGGGGAAGCCACTGAAGCTTTCTTT. Residues: CASSHVAAQGEATEAFF.

This chain links TRBV2 with TRBJ1-1, with a possible D match to TRBD1 (6 bases). V was shortened by 8 bases and J by 4 bases, with 14 bases between the two germline ends. The CDR3 is 13 residues long. Germline CDR1 SNHLY, CDR2 FYNNEI. For the CDR3, the DNA is TGTGCCAGCCGAGGACAGTCGAGCACTGAAGCTTTCTTT. It specifies CASRGQSSTEAFF.

This clone came up once. CDR3 sequence: CASSFVATNTEAFF. The CDR3 nucleotides are TGTGCCAGCAGTTTTGTGGCCACGAACACTGAAGCTTTCTTT. The rearrangement joins TRBV28 to TRBJ1-1; D gene uncertain. CDR1 and CDR2 (germline): MDHEN, SYDVKM. V was clipped by 3 bases and J by 1 base, with 9 bases between them. The CDR3 runs 14 residues.

The DNA of the CDR3 is TGTGCCAGCAGTGATTCAGGGTATCGGAATGAGCAGTTCTTC. As protein: CASSDSGYRNEQFF. The chain carries TRBV25-1 and TRBJ2-1; TRBD1 is a possible D gene (5 bases). CDR1 is MGHDK and CDR2 is SYGVNS in the germline V gene. V shed 3 bases and J shed 7 bases, with 13 bases lying between them. The CDR3 sequence is 14 residues long.

The rearrangement uses TRBV5-5 and TRBJ1-5, with D hard to call. Germline V gene data show CDR1 as SGHKS and CDR2 as YYEKEE (reference sequence). V was pared by 1 base and J by 5 bases, with 13 bases between. This CDR3 contains 15 residues. The CDR3 DNA follows: TGTGCCAGCAGCTTGCCTGGTGCAGATTATCAGCCCCAGCATTTT. Its protein is CASSLPGADYQPQHF.

On this clone: Distinct nucleotide sequences in the sample also encode this CDR3. J is TRBJ2-7 and V is TRBV3-1 (or the pseudogene TRBV3-2); D gene ambiguous. Germline V gene data show CDR1 as LGHDT and CDR2 as YNNKEL (reference sequence). V lost 2 bases and J 4 bases, leaving 3 bases between the germline ends. This CDR3 has 11 amino acids. The DNA for the CDR3 is TGTGCCAGCAGCCAATCTTACGAGCAGTACTTC. Its translation: CASSQSYEQYF.

The chain is built from TRBV3-1 (or the pseudogene TRBV3-2) and TRBJ1-5, with D maybe TRBD1 (6 bases). The CDR3 consists of 17 residues. Germline CDR1 and CDR2: LGHDT and YNNKEL (reference sequence). V shed 2 bases and J shed 9 bases, with 23 bases lying between them. The CDR3 reads CASSQLVDRRTEWPQHF. The CDR3 coding sequence is TGTGCCAGCAGCCAACTCGTCGACAGGAGGACAGAGTGGCCCCAGCATTTT.

J is TRBJ1-2 and V is TRBV18, with D uncertain. V lost 2 bases to trimming and J lost 6 bases, with 19 bases between them. CDR3 length: 16 amino acids. Germline V gene sequence: CDR1 KGHSH, CDR2 LQKENI. The CDR3 sequence: CASSPFPQTPFNGYTF. The CDR3 DNA follows: TGTGCCAGCTCACCATTTCCTCAGACTCCATTCAATGGCTACACCTTC.

The chain links TRBV18 to TRBJ2-5; a weak D match, TRBD1 (5 bases). Germline V CDR1 and CDR2: KGHSH, LQKENI. The V end lost 2 bases, the J end lost 3 bases, and 10 bases lay between the germline ends. This CDR3 spans 14 amino acids. CDR3 region: CASSPLTDEETQYF. In nucleotides, the CDR3 is TGTGCCAGCTCACCATTGACAGACGAAGAGACCCAGTACTTC.

This chain links TRBV6-5 with TRBJ1-2, with 7 bases lining up with TRBD1. The CDR3 is made up of 14 amino acids. Per germline, CDR1 MNHEY and CDR2 SVGAGI. The ends lost 2 bases at V and 7 bases at J; junction bases unmatched: 7. CDR3 loop: CASSYGLTGVGYTF. In DNA form, the CDR3 reads TGTGCCAGCAGTTACGGCTTAACAGGGGTTGGCTACACCTTC.

V gene TRBV15 combines with J gene TRBJ1-1, with TRBD1 matching over 8 bases. Germline-derived CDR1 and CDR2 are LNHNV and YYDKDF (reference sequence). This CDR3 region has 12 residues. Trimming removed 6 bases from V and 7 bases from J; junction bases left unmatched: 4. CDR3 region: CATRPTGGEAFF. CDR3 sequence (DNA): TGTGCCACCAGACCTACAGGGGGTGAAGCTTTCTTT. Together with reference TRBV15 and TRBJ1-1, the CDR3 gives the full variable domain: DAMVIQNPRYQVTQFGKPVTLSCSQTLNHNVMYWYQQKSSQAPKLLFHYYDKDFNNEADTPDNFQSRRPNTSFCFLDIRSPGLGDTAMYLCATRPTGGEAFFGQGTRLTVV.

The chain couples TRBV9 to TRBJ2-1; 7 nucleotides match TRBD2. Germline V gene data show CDR1 as SGDLS and CDR2 as YYNGEE. This CDR3 is built from 15 residues. V gave up 0 bases and J gave up 7 bases; unmatched junction bases: 7. This chain's CDR3 is CASSVVVGGRNEQFF. CDR3 nucleotides: TGTGCCAGCAGCGTAGTAGTGGGAGGGCGAAATGAGCAGTTCTTC.

The rearrangement joins TRBV2 to TRBJ1-2, with D unresolved. The CDR3 has 16 residues. Germline CDR1 and CDR2: SNHLY and FYNNEI. V was pared by 2 bases and J by 2 bases, with 15 bases between. The CDR3 protein is CASSESIPTPNYGYTF. CDR3 nucleotide sequence: TGTGCCAGCAGTGAATCTATTCCTACCCCCAACTATGGCTACACCTTC.

For the CDR3, the DNA is TGTGCCAGCAGCTCAAACTACGAGCAGTACTTC. Protein: CASSSNYEQYF. The chain carries TRBV5-4 and TRBJ2-7; no definite D call. CDR3 size: 11 residues. The germline V gene encodes CDR1 SGHNT and CDR2 YYREEE (reference sequence). Deletions cut 3 bases from V and 3 bases from J, with 4 bases between.

As concerns this clone: Other DNA variants within this sample encode the same CDR3. The chain couples TRBV12-3 or TRBV12-4 to TRBJ1-1, with D perhaps matching TRBD1 (5 bases). The CDR3 is 13 amino acids. The ends were cut back, 3 bases at V and 5 bases at J, with 10 bases in the middle. CDR3 sequence reads: CASSLSGGTEAFF. For the CDR3, the DNA is TGTGCCAGCAGTTTGTCCGGGGGGACTGAAGCTTTCTTT.

The CDR3 loop is CASSTQSTGNTIYF. The CDR3 region has the DNA TGTGCCAGCAGCACACAATCAACTGGAAACACCATATATTTT. The rearrangement uses TRBV27 and TRBJ1-3; no definite D call. Looked up from germline, CDR1 is MNHEY and CDR2 is SMNVEV (reference sequence). The CDR3 has 14 residues. The V end was cut by 6 bases, the J end by 2 bases, with 11 bases between.

On this clone: The same CDR3 is also encoded by other DNA sequences in this sample. The genes are TRBV12-3 or TRBV12-4 and TRBJ2-5; D is perhaps TRBD1 (5 bases). Trimming shortened V by 3 bases and J by 5 bases, and 7 bases separated the two germline ends. There are 12 residues in the CDR3. The CDR3 spells CASSFRGETQYF. The CDR3 DNA is TGTGCCAGCAGTTTTAGGGGTGAGACCCAGTACTTC.